The 11 T cell receptor beta chains below come from one sample, sequenced in a study of blood T cell repertoires in COVID-19. Using immunoSEQ multiplex PCR, the repertoire was profiled, and TCRdb retains in-frame clones only, with some absent. This table has 250,000 to 300,000 clones, around 87% appearing once. Sequencing was carried out using peripheral blood. These receptors all come from a woman between 45 and 60 years old who had recovered from COVID-19.

The DNA for the CDR3 is TGTGCCAGCAGTTACGCTTCCCGGGCTTTCTTT. Its protein product is CASSYASRAFF. The rearrangement links TRBV6-5 to TRBJ1-1, with unresolved D. The CDR3 covers 11 residues. With 2 bases removed from V and 11 bases from J, the gap between germline ends came to 9 bases. Germline lookup yields CDR1 MNHEY and CDR2 SVGAGI.

This clone has a single count. This chain links TRBV2 with TRBJ1-5; the D gene is possibly TRBD1 (5 bases). The CDR3 runs 14 residues. Germline V CDR1 and CDR2: SNHLY, FYNNEI. V gave up 8 bases and J gave up 2 bases, with 13 bases separating them. CDR3 residues: CASGSGSGNQPQHF. The DNA of the CDR3 is TGTGCCAGCGGCTCAGGGTCTGGCAATCAGCCCCAGCATTTT. Full variable domain (missing parts from reference TRBV2 and TRBJ1-5): EPEVTQTPSHQVTQMGQEVILRCVPISNHLYFYWYRQILGQKVEFLVSFYNNEISEKSEIFDDQFSVERPDGSNFTLKIRSTKLEDSAMYFCASGSGSGNQPQHFGDGTRLSIL.

V usage is TRBV4-3 and J usage is TRBJ1-5; unclear D gene. The length of the CDR3 is 13 residues. Germline CDR1 is LGHNA and CDR2 is YSLEER. Trimming removed 1 base at V and 9 bases at J, with 10 bases between. CDR3 in DNA: TGCGCCAGCAGCCAAGGAAGCGAGGGGCCCCAGCATTTT. The encoded protein is CASSQGSEGPQHF.

The CDR3 loop reads CASSLGLSGRGYTEAFF. CDR3 sequence (DNA): TGTGCCAGCAGCTTAGGGTTGTCGGGCCGGGGGTACACTGAAGCTTTCTTT. The V gene is TRBV7-9, the J gene TRBJ1-1, with a possible D match to TRBD1 (5 bases). The germline V and J ends were trimmed by 1 base and 3 bases, with 18 bases remaining between them. Germline CDR1 is SEHNR and CDR2 is FQNEAQ (reference sequence). The CDR3 loop spans 17 amino acids.

The chain links TRBV7-2 to TRBJ2-1; 9 nucleotides match TRBD2. Germline lookup yields CDR1 SGHTA and CDR2 FQGNSA. The CDR3 has 15 amino acids. With 2 bases clipped from V and 4 bases from J, the junction kept 3 bases outside the gene matches. CDR3 amino acids: CASSLNLAGYNEQFF. For the CDR3, the DNA is TGTGCCAGCAGCTTAAACCTAGCGGGGTACAATGAGCAGTTCTTC.

V gene TRBV6-2 or TRBV6-3 combines with J gene TRBJ1-4; 10 bases fit TRBD1. The CDR3 has 13 amino acids. J was trimmed by 11 bases and V by 4 bases; bases with no gene match: 4. Germline loops: CDR1 MNHEY, CDR2 SVGEGT. Here the CDR3 DNA reads TGTGCCAGCAGTTCCGGGACAGGGGTGAAACTGTTTTTT. It codes for CASSSGTGVKLFF.

This chain links TRBV15 with TRBJ1-1, with no clear D. Trimming removed 4 bases at V and 11 bases at J, with 14 bases between. The CDR3 extends over 12 amino acids. Germline CDR1 is LNHNV and CDR2 is YYDKDF (reference sequence). The CDR3 loop is CATSTQERMAFF. The CDR3 DNA follows: TGTGCCACCAGCACGCAGGAACGGATGGCTTTCTTT.

This sequence joins TRBV5-4 and TRBJ2-6; a possible D gene is TRBD2 (5 bases). CDR3 size: 15 residues. V was pared by 1 base and J by 2 bases, with 7 bases between. The germline gives CDR1 SGHNT, CDR2 YYREEE (reference sequence). The CDR3 coding sequence is TGTGCCAGCAGCTTGATGGGAGCTGGGGCCAACGTCCTGACTTTC. As protein: CASSLMGAGANVLTF.

The V and J genes are TRBV29-1 and TRBJ1-1, with 8 positions matching TRBD1. The CDR3 sequence is 12 residues long. The J segment lost 5 bases and the V segment lost 6 bases, leaving 5 bases of the junction unmatched. The germline V gene has CDR1 SQVTM and CDR2 ANQGSEA. The CDR3 DNA is TGCAGCGTCGGACAGGGAAGAACTGAAGCTTTCTTT. Encoded protein: CSVGQGRTEAFF.

The count of this clone is one. J is TRBJ2-3 and V is TRBV6-4, with TRBD2 identical over 11 bases. CDR1 and CDR2 (germline): MRHNA, SNTAGT. The CDR3 is 16 residues long. V shed 3 bases and J 8 bases; nucleotides not matched to a gene: 10. CDR3 nucleotide sequence: TGTGCCAGCAGTGAAAGCCCTCGGCTAGCGGGGGGTACGCAGTATTTT. This encodes CASSESPRLAGGTQYF.

In this sample, this clone turned up once. J is TRBJ2-1 and V is TRBV5-4, with D maybe TRBD2 (6 bases). This CDR3 has 15 amino acids. Trimming pared 2 bases from V and 0 bases from J, leaving 9 bases between. CDR1 and CDR2 (germline): SGHNT, YYREEE (reference sequence). The CDR3 DNA sequence: TGTGCCAGCAGCTTCGCGGGGAGCTCCTACAATGAGCAGTTCTTC. Protein: CASSFAGSSYNEQFF. Combining the CDR3 with reference TRBV5-4 and TRBJ2-1 gives the whole variable domain ETGVTQSPTHLIKTRGQQVTLRCSSQSGHNTVSWYQQALGQGPQFIFQYYREEENGRGNFPPRFSGLQFPNYSSELNVNALELDDSALYLCASSFAGSSYNEQFFGPGTRLTVL.